This T cell receptor (beta chain) was captured in a study of CD8 T cells in Susac syndrome. V lost 6 bases to trimming and J lost 16 bases; unmatched junction nucleotides: 11. Per germline, CDR1 MNHEY and CDR2 SVGAGI. The CDR3 totals 12 residues. The table lists this clonotype with a few counts. The authors sequenced TCR beta from blood CD8+ and CD4+ T cells. RNA amounts of roughly 0.5 to 1 ug underwent reverse transcription with random hexamers. Amplification of TCR beta CDR3 used immunoSEQ multiplex PCR across 54 Vbeta and 13 Jbeta. Each CDR3 protein is one row after TCRdb ran MiXCR on the immunoSEQ multiplex PCR reads. The repertoire holds about 180,000 distinct CDR3 sequences, with 90% to 96% as singletons.

The rearrangement joins TRBV6-5 to TRBJ1-5; 8 bases match TRBD1. This clonotype originated in a human donor with multiple sclerosis. Sequencing input: CD4+ T cells from PBMCs. CDR3 sequence (DNA): TGTGCCAGCAGGGGGACAGGATCGTTTGTCCATTTT. Translating gives CASRGTGSFVHF.